This T cell receptor beta chain was recovered during a study of STAT5B mutations in CD4+ large granular lymphocyte leukemia. Germline lookup yields CDR1 SGHRS and CDR2 YFSETQ. Trimming at V came to 4 bases and at J to 4 bases, leaving 4 bases not matched to a gene. This CDR3 region has 14 residues. This clone was counted once. Clones were sequenced by immunoSEQ multiplex PCR, and TCRdb holds only the in-frame ones, with some missing. This sample carries some 40,000 clones, just over 85% of them seen once, and the ten largest clones take around 2.6%. The sample consisted of CD4+ T cells from blood buffy coats. V and J are TRBV5-1 and TRBJ1-4; 7 bases map to TRBD1. The sequence was obtained from a human donor in good health. The CDR3 sequence is CASSIGTDNEKLFF. The CDR3 region has the DNA TGCGCCAGCAGCATCGGGACAGATAATGAAAAACTGTTTTTT.